These T cell receptor beta chains were read from a single sample in a study of Tregs in tolerant kidney transplant recipients. No cognate antigen is known for these TCRs. Data came from immunoSEQ multiplex PCR; TCRdb stores just in-frame clones and leaves some out. The sample yields some 18,000 clones, under 70% seen once. The sequenced sample was Tregs from blood cultured with allogeneic cells. The receptors shown here come from a human donor in good health. Both conserved end residues are part of each CDR3. A D gene is named only where the DNA matches it firmly. Expanded clones get a size class; other rows say once, few or many, or leave the size out.

j_call d_call v_call clone_size cdr3_length cdr3_nt cdr3_aa
TRBJ1-1 . TRBV2 . 11 TGTGCCAGCTTCGGGGGTATTGAAGCTTTCTTT CASFGGIEAFF
TRBJ2-1 TRBD1 TRBV7-2 . 14 TGTGCCAGCAGCCCGGGACAGGGTTACAATGAGCAGTTCTTC CASSPGQGYNEQFF
TRBJ2-7 . TRBV6-6 . 14 TGTGCCAGCAGTTACGCGGAGTGGAGGTACGAGCAGTACTTC CASSYAEWRYEQYF
TRBJ2-7 . TRBV5-8 . 14 TGTGCCAGCAGCCCGGCACCTCCGAGCCACGAGCAGTACTTC CASSPAPPSHEQYF
TRBJ2-7 . TRBV4-1 . 11 TGTGCCAGCAGCCATGAACACGAGCAGTACTTC CASSHEHEQYF
TRBJ2-2 . TRBV10-1 once 14 TGCGCCAGCAGTGAGTCGGGGTGGCCCGGGGAGCTGTTTTTT CASSESGWPGELFF
TRBJ1-3 TRBD1 TRBV9 . 16 TGTGCCAGCAGCGCGTTTCAGGGGGCGAACGGGGACACCATATATTTT CASSAFQGANGDTIYF
TRBJ2-3 . TRBV6-6 few 16 TGTGCCAGCAGTTATCCTCCCGGGTTCCACACAGATACGCAGTATTTT CASSYPPGFHTDTQYF
TRBJ2-6 . TRBV19 . 16 TGTGCCAGTAGCGGTAGGGCGACCTCTGGGGCCAACGTCCTGACTTTC CASSGRATSGANVLTF
TRBJ2-1 TRBD2 TRBV18 . 15 TGTGCCAGCTCAGGGGGACTAGCGGGGAACAATGAGCAGTTCTTC CASSGGLAGNNEQFF
TRBJ2-2 . TRBV7-6 few 14 TGTGCCAGCAGTTGGCAGGGCTTAAACGGGGAGCTGTTTTTT CASSWQGLNGELFF
TRBJ2-5 . TRBV19 once 15 TGTGCCAGTAGTATAGGTGGGGCTTCCCAAGAGACCCAGTACTTC CASSIGGASQETQYF
TRBJ2-1 . TRBV5-1 once 15 TGCGCCAGCAGCTATGAGGGAGCTTTTTACAATGAGCAGTTCTTC CASSYEGAFYNEQFF
TRBJ1-5 . TRBV18 . 14 TGTGCCAGCTCACTGGGGGCACCGCCTCAGCCCCAGCATTTT CASSLGAPPQPQHF
TRBJ2-1 TRBD2 TRBV7-9 . 13 TGTGCCAGCAGCTTAGCCACTAGCGGCCAGCAGTTCTTC CASSLATSGQQFF
TRBJ2-4 . TRBV19 . 13 TGTGCCAGTAGTATGTGGGGCAGACACATTCAGTACTTC CASSMWGRHIQYF
TRBJ1-2 TRBD1 TRBV11-2 few 13 TGTGCCAGCAGCGTCGACAGGGGTAGCGGCTACACCTTC CASSVDRGSGYTF
TRBJ1-1 . TRBV18 . 15 TGTGCCAGCTCACCAAGGGACACTAAGAACACTGAAGCTTTCTTT CASSPRDTKNTEAFF
TRBJ2-6 TRBD2 TRBV7-2 . 18 TGTGCCGTAGGATACGGGCTAGCGGGAGCCGGCGGGGCCAACGTCCTGACTTTC CAVGYGLAGAGGANVLTF
TRBJ1-2 . TRBV29-1 . 10 TGCAGCGTTCGGGGCAGGTACTACACCTTC CSVRGRYYTF
TRBJ2-5 TRBD2 TRBV4-2 once 17 TGTGCCAGCAGCTCACAACCCAAACTAGCGGGCCAAGAGACCCAGTACTTC CASSSQPKLAGQETQYF
TRBJ2-7 TRBD2 TRBV11-2 once 16 TGTGCCAGCAGCCCCGGCGCGCTAGCGGGATTAGACGAGCAGTACTTC CASSPGALAGLDEQYF
TRBJ1-5 . TRBV20-1 . 11 TGCAGTGCTAGAGGGAGTCAGCCCCAGCATTTT CSARGSQPQHF
TRBJ2-2 . TRBV5-1 . 13 TGCGCCAGCAGCTTGACGAACACCGGGGAGCTGTTTTTT CASSLTNTGELFF
TRBJ1-4 . TRBV5-1 . 14 TGCGCCAGCAGCTCGGAGGTCCCTAGTGAAAAACTGTTTTTT CASSSEVPSEKLFF
TRBJ2-7 TRBD1 TRBV18 few 18 TGTGCCAGCTCCTTTCTGGTTTCAGGGGGCTATGAAAGGGAGGAGCAGTACTTC CASSFLVSGGYEREEQYF
TRBJ2-7 . TRBV2 few 14 TGTGCCAGCCTAGACTTCGGGGGGCCCTACGAGCAGTACTTC CASLDFGGPYEQYF
TRBJ2-1 . TRBV5-1 . 17 TGCGCCAGCAGCTTTGGTGTGGGGGGAGCATTGTACAATGAGCAGTTCTTC CASSFGVGGALYNEQFF
TRBJ1-4 . TRBV6-5 . 14 TGTGCCAGCAGCCTGAGAGCAACTAATGAAAAACTGTTTTTT CASSLRATNEKLFF
TRBJ1-1 . TRBV6-1 . 15 TGTGCCAGCAGGCTTGAAGTGACAGGAAACACTGAAGCTTTCTTT CASRLEVTGNTEAFF
TRBJ2-1 . TRBV7-2 . 15 TGTGCCAGCAGCTTAGTCGGGAGCTCCTACAATGAGCAGTTCTTC CASSLVGSSYNEQFF
TRBJ1-3 TRBD1 TRBV5-1 few 17 TGCGCCAGCAGCTTACAGGGGGCCCATCTCTCTGGAAACACCATATATTTT CASSLQGAHLSGNTIYF
TRBJ1-1 TRBD1 TRBV5-1 . 16 TGCGCCAGCAGCATTACAGGGGGCATCCTGGGCACTGAAGCTTTCTTT CASSITGGILGTEAFF
TRBJ2-4 . TRBV6-1 few 14 TGTGCCAGCAGTGAGTGGGGGCAGAGAAACATTCAGTACTTC CASSEWGQRNIQYF
TRBJ2-7 . TRBV4-1 once 15 TGCGCCAGCAGCCAAGAAGGGACCTACTCCTACGAGCAGTACTTC CASSQEGTYSYEQYF
TRBJ2-3 . TRBV10-1 . 14 . CASSTSSSGYTQYF
TRBJ1-2 TRBD1 TRBV19 once 15 TGTGCCAGTAGTGGGCGGACAGGCGCAGCCTATGGCTACACCTTC CASSGRTGAAYGYTF
TRBJ2-7 TRBD2 TRBV9 . 15 TGTGCCAGCAGCGCCGGCAGCGGGGGGTTCTACGAGCAGTACTTC CASSAGSGGFYEQYF
TRBJ2-2 . TRBV19 . 13 TGTGCCAGTAGTATCGTAAGGGGCGGGGAGCTGTTTTTT CASSIVRGGELFF
TRBJ2-7 . TRBV28 . 15 TGTGCCAGCAGTTCACCCCCTCGGTCCCGATACGAGCAGTACTTC CASSSPPRSRYEQYF
TRBJ1-2 . TRBV19 few 13 TGTGCCAGTACCGCACAACGACCCTATGGCTACACCTTC CASTAQRPYGYTF
TRBJ2-3 TRBD2 TRBV5-6 . 16 TGTGCCAGCAGCTTGGAGCTAGCGGGGATGGCAGATACGCAGTATTTT CASSLELAGMADTQYF
TRBJ1-2 . TRBV6-1 medium-sized 14 TGTGCCAGCAGTGTTTCGGCATCTTACTATGGCTACACCTTC CASSVSASYYGYTF
TRBJ2-2 . TRBV27 . 13 TGTGCCAGCAGTTTATCTATGGCCGGGGAGCTGTTTTTT CASSLSMAGELFF
TRBJ1-5 . TRBV19 . 15 TGTGCCAGTAGTGCCTGGACAGCTAGCAATCAGCCCCAGCATTTT CASSAWTASNQPQHF
TRBJ2-1 . TRBV5-3 once 15 TGTGCCAGCAGCCATGGACGAATCTCTTACAATGAGCAGTTCTTC CASSHGRISYNEQFF
TRBJ2-5 TRBD1 TRBV7-6 . 13 TGTGCCAGCAGCGGGACAGGCCAAGAGACCCAGTACTTC CASSGTGQETQYF
TRBJ1-1 . TRBV7-3 . 16 TGTGCCAGCAGCTTAACATCTGGGCTTGGGGGCACTGAAGCTTTCTTT CASSLTSGLGGTEAFF
TRBJ2-3 . TRBV9 once 14 TGTGCCAGCAGCGTCTCTCGACCCACAGATACGCAGTATTTT CASSVSRPTDTQYF
TRBJ1-2 TRBD1 TRBV4-1 . 16 TGCGCCAGCAGCCCACCGGGACAGCGAGCTAACTATGGCTACACCTTC CASSPPGQRANYGYTF
TRBJ1-3 . TRBV30 . 13 TGTGCCTGGAGGTCAGTTTCTGGAAACACCATATATTTT CAWRSVSGNTIYF
TRBJ2-1 . TRBV18 . 14 TGTGCCAGCTCACTGGGCAGCGGCTATAGTGAGCAGTTCTTC CASSLGSGYSEQFF
TRBJ1-5 . TRBV18 . 16 TGTGCCAGCTCAACACAGGGACTGCTGCCGGGTCAGCCCCAGCATTTT CASSTQGLLPGQPQHF
TRBJ2-1 . TRBV5-1 . 15 TGCGCCAGCAGCTTGGCCGGGAGCTCCTACAATGAGCAGTTCTTC CASSLAGSSYNEQFF
TRBJ1-1 . TRBV5-6 . 14 TGTGCCAGCAGCTTGGAAATTTTGAACACTGAAGCTTTCTTT CASSLEILNTEAFF
TRBJ2-7 . TRBV7-9 . 12 TGTGCCAGCAGCTTGCATGGGGCTTCGCAGTACTTC CASSLHGASQYF
TRBJ2-5 TRBD1 TRBV5-1 . 14 TGCGCCAGCAGCTTTTCAGGGGGTATGGAGACCCAGTACTTC CASSFSGGMETQYF
TRBJ1-1 . TRBV19 . 15 TGTGCCAGTAGTAAGTGGGGGCGAGTGAACACTGAAGCTTTCTTT CASSKWGRVNTEAFF
TRBJ2-1 TRBD2 TRBV5-1 few 18 TGCGCCAGCAGCTTTACCGGTGCGGGGAGGGCCGGGGTCAATGAGCAGTTCTTC CASSFTGAGRAGVNEQFF